This TCR beta chain was identified in a study of memory CD4+ T cells and cytomegalovirus serostatus (dated by TCRdb to about 2019). A note on the overall study: The cohort included about 33 healthy adults from Belgium, of whom 9 were CMV seropositive and approximately 25 were CMV seronegative. To replicate a published TCR-based CMV serostatus classifier, the researchers sequenced the CD4+ memory TCRbeta repertoires of a Belgian cohort whose cytomegalovirus serostatus was known.

Overall study outcomes, separate from this receptor: CMV serostatus prediction reached a median bootstrapped AUC of about 0.96 with the original framework and just under 0.92 with a US-trained random forest. The results were interpreted as suggesting that the CMV-associated TCR signature is largely present in the CD4+ memory repertoire. Unlike the original study, which covered naive and memory CD4+ and CD8+ populations, the Belgian study sequenced only CD4+CD45RO+ memory cells. Among the 160 or so previously reported CMV-associated TCRbeta sequences, some 67 showed up in the CD4+ memory repertoires, with each one found in between one and five individuals. A median bootstrapped AUC of 0.95 with a 95% CI of 0.76-1.00 was achieved on the Belgian cohort by the original-framework classifier.

Unmatched junction bases come to 12, with V trimmed by 5 bases and J by 7 bases. Sequences SGHAT (CDR1) and FQNNGV (CDR2) are obtained from the germline V gene. Measured from the cysteine to the phenylalanine, the CDR3 is 16 residues long. The retained sequence is limited to the CDR3, 48 bases, with the frame set at the first base. The Quick-DNA Microprep Kit was used to extract genomic DNA from the sorted cells. Amplification of TCRbeta DNA was done with the immunoSEQ hsTCRbeta kit, following the protocol from the manufacturer. An Illumina MiSeq instrument was used to sequence the TCRbeta libraries. In the authors' own workflow: Once out-of-frame sequences had been removed, fewer than 2.5 million distinct TCRbeta sequences were left, which works out to an average of roughly 72,000 per individual. Each individual was scored according to the count of 164 previously reported CMV-associated TCRbeta sequences and the total productive distinct TCRbeta count. A beta-binomial model was reimplemented in Python, and random forests from scikit-learn, run with default parameters, were trained on data from the US cohort. On the Belgian cohort, classifier performance was reported as the median AUC, along with percentile confidence intervals, across 10,000 bootstrap iterations. TCRdb mirrors the immuneACCESS table, restricted to in-frame sequences. Some clones are absent from its copies; in checked studies, under half trace to an unresolved V gene, and the reason for the others is unknown. That table furnishes V, J and clone size, whereas the DNA furnished D and trimming. This sample has 40,000 to 50,000 clones in its table, and roughly four fifths of those were observed once. Of the sample, 1.2% falls within the top ten clones.

On this clone: Its binding antigen is unknown. One base away there is no much larger clone; base qualities are not given.

A FACSAria II was used to sort memory CD4+ T cells, defined as single viable CD3+CD4+CD8-CD45RO+ cells. CMV serostatus was determined with a Roche Elecsys assay detecting serum IgG against CMV pp150, pp28, p38 and p52. After the samples were thawed, total CD4+ T cells were enriched through positive selection using CD4 magnetic microbeads. The samples came from a separate study whose specific focus was interrogating the CD4+ T cell memory repertoire. Following standard operating procedures, peripheral blood mononuclear cells were isolated and cryopreserved, while serum was kept at -80 degrees C. The staining relied on CD3-PerCP (BW264/56), CD4-APC (RPA-T4), CD45RO-PE (UCHT1) and CD8-Pacific Orange (3B5) antibodies, and Sytox blue was used to exclude non-viable cells.

The chain is assembled from TRBV11-2 and TRBJ2-1, with 9 middle bases fitting TRBD2. This TCR was sampled from an adult in good health and CMV-seropositive. The sequenced sample was memory CD4+ T cells from blood. The CDR3 protein: CASSPPGGGARNEQFF. The bases are TGTGCCAGCAGCCCACCCGGCGGGGGGGCGAGAAATGAGCAGTTCTTC.